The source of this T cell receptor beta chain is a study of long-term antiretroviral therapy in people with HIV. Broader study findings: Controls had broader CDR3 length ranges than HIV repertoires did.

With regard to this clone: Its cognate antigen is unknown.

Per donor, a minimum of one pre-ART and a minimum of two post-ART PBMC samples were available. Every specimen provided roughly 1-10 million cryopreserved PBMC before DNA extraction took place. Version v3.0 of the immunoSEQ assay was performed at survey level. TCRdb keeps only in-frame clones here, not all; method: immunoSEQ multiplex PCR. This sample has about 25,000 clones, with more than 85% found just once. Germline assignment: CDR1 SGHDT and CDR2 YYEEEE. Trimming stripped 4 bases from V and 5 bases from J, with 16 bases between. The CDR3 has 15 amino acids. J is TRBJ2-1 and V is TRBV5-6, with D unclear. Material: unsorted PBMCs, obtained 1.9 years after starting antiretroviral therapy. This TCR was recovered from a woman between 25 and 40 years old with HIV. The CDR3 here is CASSHEQVQNNEQFF. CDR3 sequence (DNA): TGTGCCAGCAGCCATGAGCAGGTACAGAACAATGAGCAGTTCTTC.